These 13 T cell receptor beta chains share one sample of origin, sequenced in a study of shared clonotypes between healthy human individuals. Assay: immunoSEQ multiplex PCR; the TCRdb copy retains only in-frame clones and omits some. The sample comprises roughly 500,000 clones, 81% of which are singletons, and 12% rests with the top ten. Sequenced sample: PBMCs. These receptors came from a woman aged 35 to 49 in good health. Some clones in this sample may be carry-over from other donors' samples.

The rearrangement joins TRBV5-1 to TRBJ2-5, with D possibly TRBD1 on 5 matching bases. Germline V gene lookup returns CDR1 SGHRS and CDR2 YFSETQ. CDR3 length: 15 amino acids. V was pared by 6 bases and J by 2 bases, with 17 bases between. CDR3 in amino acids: CASMGPQPSQETQYF. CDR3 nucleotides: TGCGCCAGCATGGGGCCCCAACCAAGTCAAGAGACCCAGTACTTC.

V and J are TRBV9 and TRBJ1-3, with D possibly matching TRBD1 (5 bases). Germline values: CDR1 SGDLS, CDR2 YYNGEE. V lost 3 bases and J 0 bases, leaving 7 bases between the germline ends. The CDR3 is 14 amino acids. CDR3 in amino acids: CASSGDSSGNTIYF. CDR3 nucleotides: TGTGCCAGCAGCGGCGACAGCTCTGGAAACACCATATATTTT. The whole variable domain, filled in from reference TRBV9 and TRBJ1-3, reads DSGVTQTPKHLITATGQRVTLRCSPRSGDLSVYWYQQSLDQGLQFLIQYYNGEERAKGNILERFSAQQFPDLHSELNLSSLELGDSALYFCASSGDSSGNTIYFGEGSWLTVV.

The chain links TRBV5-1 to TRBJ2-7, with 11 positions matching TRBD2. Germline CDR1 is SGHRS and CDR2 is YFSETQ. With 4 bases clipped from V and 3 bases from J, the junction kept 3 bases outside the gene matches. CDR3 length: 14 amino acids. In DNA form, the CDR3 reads TGCGCCAGCAGCGAGACTAGCGGGAACTACGAGCAGTACTTC. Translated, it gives CASSETSGNYEQYF.

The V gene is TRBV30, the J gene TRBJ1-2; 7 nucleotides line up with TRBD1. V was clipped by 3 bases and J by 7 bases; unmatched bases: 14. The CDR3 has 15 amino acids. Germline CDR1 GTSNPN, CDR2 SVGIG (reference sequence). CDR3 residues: CAWSSALGTVLGYTF. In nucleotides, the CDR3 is TGTGCCTGGAGCTCGGCTTTAGGGACAGTTCTTGGCTACACCTTC.

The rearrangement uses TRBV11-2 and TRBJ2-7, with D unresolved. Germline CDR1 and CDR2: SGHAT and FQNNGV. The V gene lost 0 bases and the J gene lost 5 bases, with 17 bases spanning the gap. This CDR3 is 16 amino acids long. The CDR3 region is CASSLDGSARSNEQYF. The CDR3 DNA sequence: TGTGCCAGCAGCTTAGATGGTTCGGCCCGTTCTAACGAGCAGTACTTC.

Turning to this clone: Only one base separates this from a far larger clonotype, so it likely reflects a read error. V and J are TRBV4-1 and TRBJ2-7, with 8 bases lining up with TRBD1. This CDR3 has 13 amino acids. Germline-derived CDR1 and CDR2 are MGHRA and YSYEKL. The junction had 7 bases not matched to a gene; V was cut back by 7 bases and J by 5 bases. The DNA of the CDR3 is TGCGCCAGCATACGGACAGGGAAAGACGAGCAGTACTTC. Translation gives CASIRTGKDEQYF.

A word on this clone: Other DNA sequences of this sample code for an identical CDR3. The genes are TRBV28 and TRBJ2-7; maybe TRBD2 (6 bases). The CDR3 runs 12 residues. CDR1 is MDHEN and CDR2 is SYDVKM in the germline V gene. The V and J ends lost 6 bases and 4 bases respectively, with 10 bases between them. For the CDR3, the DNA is TGTGCCAGCAGCCTGGGGGGTTACGAGCAGTACTTC. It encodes CASSLGGYEQYF.

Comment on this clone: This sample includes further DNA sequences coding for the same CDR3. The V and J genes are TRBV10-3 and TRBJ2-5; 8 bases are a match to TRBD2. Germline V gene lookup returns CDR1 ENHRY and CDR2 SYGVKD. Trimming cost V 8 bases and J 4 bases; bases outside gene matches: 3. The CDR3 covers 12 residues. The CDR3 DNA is TGTGCCATCTCCGCGGGAGGAGAGACCCAGTACTTC. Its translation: CAISAGGETQYF.

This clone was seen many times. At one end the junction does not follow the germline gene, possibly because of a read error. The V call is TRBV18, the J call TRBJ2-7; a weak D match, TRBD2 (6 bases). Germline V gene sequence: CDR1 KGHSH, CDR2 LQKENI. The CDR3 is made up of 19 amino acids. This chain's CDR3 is CASAPEKWGVKQFPYEQYF. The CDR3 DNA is TGTGCCAGCGCACCCGAAAAGTGGGGGGTAAAACAGTTCCCCTACGAGCAGTACTTC. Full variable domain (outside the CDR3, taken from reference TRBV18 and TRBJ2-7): NAGVMQNPRHLVRRRGQEARLRCSPMKGHSHVYWYRQLPEEGLKFMVYLQKENIIDESGMPKERFSAEFPKEGPSILRIQQVVRGDSAAYFCASAPEKWGVKQFPYEQYFGPGTRLTVT.

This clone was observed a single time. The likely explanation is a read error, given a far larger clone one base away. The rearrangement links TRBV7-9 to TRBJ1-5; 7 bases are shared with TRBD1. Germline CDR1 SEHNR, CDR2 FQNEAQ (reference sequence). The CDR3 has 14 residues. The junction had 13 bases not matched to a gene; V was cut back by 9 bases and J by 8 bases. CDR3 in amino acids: CARTDRERGEPQHF. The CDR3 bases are TGTGCCAGAACCGACAGGGAGCGTGGGGAGCCCCAGCATTTT.

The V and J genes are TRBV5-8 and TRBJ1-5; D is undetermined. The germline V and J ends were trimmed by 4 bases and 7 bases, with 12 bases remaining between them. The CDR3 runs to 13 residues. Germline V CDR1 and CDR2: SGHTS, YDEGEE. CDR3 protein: CASSRPDGQPQHF. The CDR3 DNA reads TGTGCCAGCAGCCGCCCGGACGGCCAGCCCCAGCATTTT. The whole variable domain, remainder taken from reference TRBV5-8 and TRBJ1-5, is EAGVTQSPTHLIKTRGQQATLRCSPISGHTSVYWYQQALGLGLQFLLWYDEGEERNRGNFPPRFSGRQFPNYSSELNVNALELEDSALYLCASSRPDGQPQHFGDGTRLSIL.

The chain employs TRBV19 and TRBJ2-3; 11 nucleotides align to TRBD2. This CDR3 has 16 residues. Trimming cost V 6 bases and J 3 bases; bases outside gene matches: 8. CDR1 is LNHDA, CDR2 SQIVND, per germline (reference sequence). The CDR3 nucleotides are TGTGCCAGTAGAGTCACTAGCGGGAGAACAACAGATACGCAGTATTTT. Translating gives CASRVTSGRTTDTQYF.

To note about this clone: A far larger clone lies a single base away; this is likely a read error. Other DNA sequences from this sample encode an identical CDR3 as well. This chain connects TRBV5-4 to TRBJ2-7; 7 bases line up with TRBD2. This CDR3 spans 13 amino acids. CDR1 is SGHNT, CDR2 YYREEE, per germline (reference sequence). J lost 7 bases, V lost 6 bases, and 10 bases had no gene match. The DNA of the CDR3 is TGTGCCAGCACTGATGGGCTAGCGGCGGAGCAGTACTTC. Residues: CASTDGLAAEQYF.